This T cell receptor (beta chain) was observed in a study of blood T cell repertoires in COVID-19. Study overall: Samples of COVID-19 (acute and convalescent) were obtained from the United States, Italy and Spain. Sources were T cells, B-cell-depleted T cells, or PBMCs; the material itself was cDNA or gDNA.

Authors' methods: It was from reference gene primer amplification that nucleated cell counts were estimated. Measured with immunoSEQ multiplex PCR; TCRdb has only the in-frame clones, and not every one. The D gene and trimming were derived from the DNA, and the V and J assignments and clone size from that table. The table has about 260,000 clones, 86% seen once. The CDR3 contains 16 residues. The V gene end was trimmed by 4 bases and the J gene end by 4 bases; junction bases not matched to a gene: 11. CDR1 is SQVTM, CDR2 ANQGSEA, per germline. The source is a man younger than 45 with active or convalescent COVID-19. What was sequenced was peripheral blood. The chain employs TRBV29-1 and TRBJ2-2; TRBD2 agrees at 8 bases. CDR3 loop: CSVVRSGVFGTGELFF. CDR3 sequence (DNA): TGCAGCGTTGTGCGTAGCGGGGTGTTCGGCACCGGGGAGCTGTTTTTT.